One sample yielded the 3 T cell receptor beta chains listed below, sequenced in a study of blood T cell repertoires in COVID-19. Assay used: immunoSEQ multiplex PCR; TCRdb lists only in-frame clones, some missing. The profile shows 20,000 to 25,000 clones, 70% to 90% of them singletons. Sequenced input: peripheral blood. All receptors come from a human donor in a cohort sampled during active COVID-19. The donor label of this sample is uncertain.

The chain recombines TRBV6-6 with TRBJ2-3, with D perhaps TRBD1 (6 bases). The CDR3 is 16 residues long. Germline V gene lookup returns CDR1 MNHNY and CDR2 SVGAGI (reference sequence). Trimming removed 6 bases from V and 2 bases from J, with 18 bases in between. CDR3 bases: TGTGCCAGCAGAAACGGACAGCTTACTTTCACAGATACGCAGTATTTT. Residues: CASRNGQLTFTDTQYF.

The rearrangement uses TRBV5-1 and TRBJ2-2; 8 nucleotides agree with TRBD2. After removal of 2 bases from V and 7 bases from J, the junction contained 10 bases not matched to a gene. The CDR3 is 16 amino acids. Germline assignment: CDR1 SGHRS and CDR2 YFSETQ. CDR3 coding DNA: TGCGCCAGCAGCTTTTTCGGGAGGGCCTCGGGCGGGGAGCTGTTTTTT. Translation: CASSFFGRASGGELFF.

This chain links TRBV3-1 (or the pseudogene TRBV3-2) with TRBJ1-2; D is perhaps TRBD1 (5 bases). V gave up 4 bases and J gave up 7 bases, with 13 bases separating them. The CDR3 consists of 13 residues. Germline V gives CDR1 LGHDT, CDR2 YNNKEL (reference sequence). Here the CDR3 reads CASSPRGSFGYTF. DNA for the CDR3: TGTGCCAGCAGCCCCCGGGGGTCTTTTGGCTACACCTTC.